The clone carrying this T cell receptor beta chain was seen many times. What it recognizes is unknown. This sample stems from a study of T-cell reconstitution after alpha-beta-depleted transplantation in children. The CDR3 totals 12 residues. Trimming removed 6 bases at V and 9 bases at J, with 15 bases between. Germline V lookup: CDR1 DFQATT, CDR2 SNEGSKA (reference sequence). Study results and limitations: Recipient T cells and thymic progenitors that survived were the source of the high TCRbeta diversity seen at day 60 in some patients. About two months after transplant, alpha-beta T cells reportedly came from several hundred expanded graft clones. By one year post-transplant, T-cell counts and diversity largely arose from T cells that were newly produced.

Unique molecular identifiers tagged the TCRbeta library. Each CDR3 protein is one row after TCRdb ran MiXCR on the PCR reads. The sample includes hundreds of thousands of distinct CDR3 sequences, 10% to 15% seen only once; the top ten take around 0.8%. The specimen comprised PBMCs, sampled before TCRalphabeta/CD19-depleted stem cell transplant. The receptor was derived from a girl under 10 years old with congenital amegakaryocytic thrombocytopenia, due to receive a stem cell transplant. The chain uses TRBV20-1 and TRBJ2-1; D is undetermined. The CDR3 nucleotides read TGCAGTGCAAGACCCCCATGGGGTGAGCAGTTCTTC. It translates to CSARPPWGEQFF.